The 18 T cell receptor beta chains below all came from one sample that was sequenced in a study of shared T cell receptors in the human thymus. Sequencing used immunoSEQ multiplex PCR; TCRdb keeps in-frame clones, though not all of them. This sample has hundreds of thousands of clones, with roughly 94% found just once. Sequenced material: thymocytes. All receptors derive from a human donor.

The rearrangement uses TRBV11-2 and TRBJ2-1; D might be TRBD1 (5 bases). The CDR3 covers 14 residues. Per the germline V gene, CDR1 is SGHAT and CDR2 is FQNNGV. Between the trimmed V and J ends, which lost 1 base and 4 bases, there was a span of 8 bases. CDR3 sequence reads: CASSLVRGYNEQFF. In DNA, the CDR3 is TGTGCCAGCAGCTTAGTAAGGGGATACAATGAGCAGTTCTTC. The full variable domain, its missing parts supplied by reference TRBV11-2 and TRBJ2-1, is EAGVAQSPRYKIIEKRQSVAFWCNPISGHATLYWYQQILGQGPKLLIQFQNNGVVDDSQLPKDRFSAERLKGVDSTLKIQPAKLEDSAVYLCASSLVRGYNEQFFGPGTRLTVL.

The chain employs TRBV27 and TRBJ1-5; 9 positions agree with TRBD1. Germline V gives CDR1 MNHEY, CDR2 SMNVEV (reference sequence). This CDR3 is built from 18 residues. The V gene end was trimmed by 2 bases and the J gene end by 5 bases; junction bases not matched to a gene: 13. In nucleotides, the CDR3 is TGTGCCAGCAGTTTAGTCTCTGGACAGGGGACTACCGATCAGCCCCAGCATTTT. This gives the protein CASSLVSGQGTTDQPQHF.

The chain links TRBV28 to TRBJ1-6; D is possibly TRBD1 (5 bases). Trimming stripped 7 bases from V and 1 base from J, with 26 bases between. There are 20 residues in the CDR3. CDR1 is MDHEN and CDR2 is SYDVKM in the germline V gene. CDR3 nucleotides: TGTGCCAGCACTTTTTCGGGACTGCCAAATCCGGGGTCCTATAATTCACCCCTCCACTTT. Its translation: CASTFSGLPNPGSYNSPLHF. Full variable domain (rest looked up from reference TRBV28 and TRBJ1-6): DVKVTQSSRYLVKRTGEKVFLECVQDMDHENMFWYRQDPGLGLRLIYFSYDVKMKEKGDIPEGYSVSREKKERFSLILESASTNQTSMYLCASTFSGLPNPGSYNSPLHFGNGTRLTVT.

The sample holds one count of this clone. The V call is TRBV29-1, the J call TRBJ1-3; no clear D gene. The CDR3 loop spans 12 amino acids. Germline V gene data show CDR1 as SQVTM and CDR2 as ANQGSEA. The germline V and J ends were trimmed by 6 bases and 4 bases, with 10 bases remaining between them. The CDR3 DNA is TGCAGCGTCCTATCTGCGGGAAACACCATATATTTT. Translating gives CSVLSAGNTIYF.

This sequence joins TRBV30 and TRBJ1-5; D remains unclear. The CDR3 is made up of 12 amino acids. CDR1 and CDR2 (germline): GTSNPN, SVGIG (reference sequence). V was trimmed by 0 bases and J by 6 bases, leaving 6 bases between them. The CDR3 DNA reads as TGTGCCTGGAGTGTACTAGGTCAGCCCCAGCATTTT. Protein sequence: CAWSVLGQPQHF.

The chain is built from TRBV19 and TRBJ1-5; 8 positions match TRBD1. J gave up 4 bases and V 1 base, and 0 bases lay outside the gene matches. The CDR3 is made up of 14 amino acids. CDR1 and CDR2 (germline): LNHDA, SQIVND (reference sequence). The CDR3 protein is CASSIGDRNQPQHF. The DNA for the CDR3 is TGTGCCAGTAGTATAGGGGACAGGAATCAGCCCCAGCATTTT. The full variable domain, completed using reference TRBV19 and TRBJ1-5, is DGGITQSPKYLFRKEGQNVTLSCEQNLNHDAMYWYRQDPGQGLRLIYYSQIVNDFQKGDIAEGYSVSREKKESFPLTVTSAQKNPTAFYLCASSIGDRNQPQHFGDGTRLSIL.

The V and J genes are TRBV29-1 and TRBJ2-4; TRBD2 matches 7 bases. V dropped 8 bases and J dropped 6; count of bases not matched to a gene: 10. The CDR3 consists of 13 residues. Germline V gene data show CDR1 as SQVTM and CDR2 as ANQGSEA. CDR3 bases: TGCAGCTTCCTGGGGGGGAGCGGAAACATTCAGTACTTC. It is translated as CSFLGGSGNIQYF.

This chain joins TRBV10-3 and TRBJ2-1, with D unclear. The V gene's germline CDR1 is ENHRY and CDR2 SYGVKD. This CDR3 is 15 amino acids long. Trimming removed 3 bases at V and 3 bases at J, with 12 bases between. The DNA for the CDR3 is TGTGCCATCAGTGATACCTGTCTAAACTACAATGAGCAGTTCTTC. This gives the protein CAISDTCLNYNEQFF.

The chain combines TRBV4-2 with TRBJ2-3; 7 nucleotides match TRBD2. The CDR3 totals 16 residues. V lost 0 bases to trimming and J lost 5 bases; unmatched junction nucleotides: 8. CDR1 and CDR2 (germline): LGHNA, YNFKEQ. CDR3 nucleotide sequence: TGTGCCAGCAGCCAAGATCGGGCGGGAGTAGGAGATACGCAGTATTTT. Protein sequence: CASSQDRAGVGDTQYF.

The chain joins TRBV4-3 to TRBJ2-7; 10 bases map to TRBD2. Trimming took 1 base from V and 6 from J; bases not matched to a gene: 6. Germline-derived CDR1 and CDR2 are LGHNA and YSLEER. CDR3 size: 15 residues. CDR3 nucleotides: TGCGCCAGCAGCCAAGCCCTAGCGGGAGCTCTCGAGCAGTACTTC. Its protein is CASSQALAGALEQYF.

This clone has just a few counts. The V gene is TRBV7-9, the J gene TRBJ2-7; 9 nucleotides align to TRBD1. The CDR3 runs 16 residues. The germline V gene has CDR1 SEHNR and CDR2 FQNEAQ (reference sequence). The J segment lost 2 bases and the V segment lost 1 base, leaving 6 bases of the junction unmatched. The CDR3 loop is CASSLGWTGEPYEQYF. CDR3 bases: TGTGCCAGCAGCTTAGGTTGGACAGGGGAGCCCTACGAGCAGTACTTC.

J is TRBJ2-7 and V is TRBV7-9; 9 bases are a match to TRBD1. This CDR3 is built from 15 residues. Trimming removed 3 bases from V and 3 bases from J; junction bases left unmatched: 6. From germline, CDR1 is SEHNR and CDR2 FQNEAQ (reference sequence). The DNA for the CDR3 is TGTGCCAGCAGCTTCGGACCGGGACAGGGCTACGAGCAGTACTTC. Translated: CASSFGPGQGYEQYF.

This clone came up once. The chain has TRBV28 and TRBJ1-5; TRBD1 matches at 8 bases. This CDR3 comprises 14 residues. CDR1 is MDHEN and CDR2 is SYDVKM in the germline V gene. Losses at the gene ends were 3 bases for V and 7 bases for J; bases not matched to a gene: 5. The CDR3 nucleotides read TGTGCCAGCAGTTTGACAGGGGAGGGACAGCCCCAGCATTTT. It yields the protein CASSLTGEGQPQHF. The full variable domain, rest sourced from reference TRBV28 and TRBJ1-5, is DVKVTQSSRYLVKRTGEKVFLECVQDMDHENMFWYRQDPGLGLRLIYFSYDVKMKEKGDIPEGYSVSREKKERFSLILESASTNQTSMYLCASSLTGEGQPQHFGDGTRLSIL.

The chain carries TRBV28 and TRBJ2-7; D unresolved. Germline CDR1 reads MDHEN; CDR2 reads SYDVKM. Trimming removed 2 bases from V and 1 base from J, with 6 bases in between. The CDR3 is 13 amino acids. CDR3 sequence reads: CASSLLGSYEQYF. The CDR3 coding sequence is TGTGCCAGCAGTTTACTCGGATCCTACGAGCAGTACTTC. The variable domain in full, with the rest retrieved from reference TRBV28 and TRBJ2-7, is DVKVTQSSRYLVKRTGEKVFLECVQDMDHENMFWYRQDPGLGLRLIYFSYDVKMKEKGDIPEGYSVSREKKERFSLILESASTNQTSMYLCASSLLGSYEQYFGPGTRLTVT.

This chain connects TRBV28 to TRBJ1-6, with a possible D match to TRBD1 (5 bases). Looked up from germline, CDR1 is MDHEN and CDR2 is SYDVKM. The CDR3 sequence is 14 residues long. Trimming took 2 bases from V and 7 from J, leaving 9 bases between them. The CDR3, as DNA: TGTGCCAGCAGTTTAAGGGGAGACAATTCACCCCTCCACTTT. This translates into CASSLRGDNSPLHF. Variable domain in full (rest from reference TRBV28 and TRBJ1-6): DVKVTQSSRYLVKRTGEKVFLECVQDMDHENMFWYRQDPGLGLRLIYFSYDVKMKEKGDIPEGYSVSREKKERFSLILESASTNQTSMYLCASSLRGDNSPLHFGNGTRLTVT.

The CDR3 here is CASSEHLASSTDTQYF. The CDR3 bases are TGTGCCAGCAGTGAACACCTAGCCTCTAGCACAGATACGCAGTATTTT. V and J are TRBV7-2 and TRBJ2-3, with TRBD2 as a possible D gene (5 bases). Trimming took 6 bases from V and 0 from J, leaving 16 bases between them. The CDR3 consists of 16 residues. Germline V gene lookup returns CDR1 SGHTA and CDR2 FQGNSA. Filled out from reference TRBV7-2 and TRBJ2-3, the complete variable domain reads GAGVSQSPSNKVTEKGKDVELRCDPISGHTALYWYRQSLGQGLEFLIYFQGNSAPDKSGLPSDRFSAERTGGSVSTLTIQRTQQEDSAVYLCASSEHLASSTDTQYFGPGTRLTVL.

This CDR3 is CASSSRTSSPYEQYF. The CDR3 DNA is TGTGCCAGCAGCTCAAGGACTAGCTCTCCGTACGAGCAGTACTTC. The chain couples TRBV7-8 to TRBJ2-7, with 8 bases aligning to TRBD2. The CDR3 loop spans 15 amino acids. J lost 4 bases, V lost 4 bases, and 9 bases had no gene match. Germline V gives CDR1 SGHVS, CDR2 FQNEAQ.

The J gene is TRBJ1-1, the V gene TRBV6-1; 7 nucleotides align to TRBD1. Germline CDR1 reads MNHNS; CDR2 reads SASEGT. The CDR3 is 14 amino acids. With V trimmed by 3 bases and J by 1 base, 2 bases remained unmatched. This chain's CDR3 is CASSDQGGNTEAFF. CDR3 bases: TGTGCCAGCAGTGACCAGGGGGGGAACACTGAAGCTTTCTTT.